The T cell receptor (beta chain) described here comes from a study of PD-1 blockade in classical Hodgkin lymphoma. Study-level results: Those starting nivolumab under 1 year post-ASCT were excluded. When set against healthy donors, newly diagnosed patients were reported to show lower baseline TCR diversity. Nothing has yet pinned down what causes the repertoire differences, possibly disease activity or prior therapy.

All the patients suffered relapse after autologous stem cell transplantation, and brentuximab vedotin exposure differed. Magnetic negative selection served to purify CD4+ T cells out of PBMCs that had been thawed. Repertoires were generated with immunoSEQ multiplex PCR, while TCRdb's copy carries only in-frame clones and drops some. The table records more than 7,500 clones, approximately 83% of them present only once. A word on this clone: Its antigen is not identified.

The CDR3 is 16 amino acids. Trimming took 4 bases from V and 0 from J, leaving 16 bases between them. Germline V gene data show CDR1 as SQVTM and CDR2 as ANQGSEA. The V gene is TRBV29-1, the J gene TRBJ2-1; possible D gene TRBD2, 5 bases. The sequenced sample was CD4+ T cells from blood, obtained at baseline. The receptor was isolated from a human donor with classical Hodgkin lymphoma. CDR3 region: CSVVAGFGSSYNEQFF. Written as DNA, the CDR3 is TGCAGCGTTGTCGCAGGTTTTGGGAGCTCCTACAATGAGCAGTTCTTC.